This TCR beta chain emerged from a study of blood T cells in healthy people across ages. With a J-beta primer mix and a sample-barcoded 5' primer, a second PCR ran about 7 to 11 cycles. TCRdb analysed the 5' RACE reads with MiXCR anew, one entry per CDR3 protein. The sample yields fewer than 750,000 distinct CDR3 sequences, 45% to 55% seen once. The germline V gene has CDR1 SGHKS and CDR2 YYEKEE (reference sequence). With 4 bases removed from V and 1 base from J, the gap between germline ends came to 15 bases. This CDR3 region has 16 residues. This clonotype was recorded only once. The V call is TRBV5-5, the J call TRBJ1-5, with D uncertain. The receptor comes from a man older than 75 in good health. The sequencing sample was made of blood. CDR3 sequence reads: CASSRTAVQSNQPQHF. CDR3 nucleotide sequence: TGTGCCAGCAGCCGTACCGCTGTCCAGAGCAATCAGCCCCAGCATTTT.